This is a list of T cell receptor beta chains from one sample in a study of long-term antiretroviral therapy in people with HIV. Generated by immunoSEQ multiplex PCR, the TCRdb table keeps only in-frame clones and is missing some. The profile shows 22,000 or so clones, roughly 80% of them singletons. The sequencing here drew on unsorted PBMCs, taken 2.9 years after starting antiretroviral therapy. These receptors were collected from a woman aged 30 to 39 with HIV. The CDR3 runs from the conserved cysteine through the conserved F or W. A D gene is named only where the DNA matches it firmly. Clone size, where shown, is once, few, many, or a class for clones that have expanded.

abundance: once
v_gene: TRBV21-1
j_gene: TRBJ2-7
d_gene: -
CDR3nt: TGTGCCAGCGGCAAAACCTCACCGATCCGGGACTCCGGTCGCTACGAGCAGTACTTC
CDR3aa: CASGKTSPIRDSGRYEQYF

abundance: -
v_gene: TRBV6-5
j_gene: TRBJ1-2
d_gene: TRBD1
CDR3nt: TGTGCCAGCAGCTCAGGGGGGACAGACTATGGCTACACCTTC
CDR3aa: CASSSGGTDYGYTF

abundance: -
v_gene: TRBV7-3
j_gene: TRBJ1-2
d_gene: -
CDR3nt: TGTGCCAGCAGCCTCGGGACTGATTCTTGTTGTGGCTACACCTTC
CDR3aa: CASSLGTDSCCGYTF

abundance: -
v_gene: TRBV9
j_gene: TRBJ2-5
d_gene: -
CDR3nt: TGTGCCAGCAGCGTAGGTTCTCTCCCCGATCAGGAGACCCAGTACTTC
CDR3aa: CASSVGSLPDQETQYF

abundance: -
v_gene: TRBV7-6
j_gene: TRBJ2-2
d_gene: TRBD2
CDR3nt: TGTGCCAGCAGCTGGGGGGGGGACACCGGGGAGCTGTTTTTT
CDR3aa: CASSWGGDTGELFF

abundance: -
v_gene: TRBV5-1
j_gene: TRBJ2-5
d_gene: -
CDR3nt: TGCGCCAGCAGCTTGGACAGCTCACCACAAGAGACCCAGTACTTC
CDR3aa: CASSLDSSPQETQYF

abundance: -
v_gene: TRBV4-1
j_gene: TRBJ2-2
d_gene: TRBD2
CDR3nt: TGCGCCAGCAGCCCAGGACTAGTCACCACCGGGGAGCTGTTTTTT
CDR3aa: CASSPGLVTTGELFF

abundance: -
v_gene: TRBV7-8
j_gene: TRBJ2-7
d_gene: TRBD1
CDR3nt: TGTGCCAGCAGACAGGGGTACGAGCAGTACTTC
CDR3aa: CASRQGYEQYF

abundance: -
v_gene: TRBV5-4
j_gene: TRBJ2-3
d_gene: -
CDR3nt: TGTGCCAGCAGCCGGGGTACGAGCGAGGGTACGCAGTATTTT
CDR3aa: CASSRGTSEGTQYF

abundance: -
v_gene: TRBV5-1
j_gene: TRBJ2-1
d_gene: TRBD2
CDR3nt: TGCGCCAGCAGCCTTGGGCAGCGGGGGTTGGATGAGCAGTTCTTC
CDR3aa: CASSLGQRGLDEQFF

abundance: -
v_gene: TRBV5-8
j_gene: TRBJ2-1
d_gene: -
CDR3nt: TGTGCCAGCAGCTTAAGTGCAGGGGGGTACAATGAGCAGTTCTTC
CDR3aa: CASSLSAGGYNEQFF

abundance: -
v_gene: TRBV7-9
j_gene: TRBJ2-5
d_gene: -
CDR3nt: TGTGCCAGCAGCTTAGGGCCAGGGGCAGGAGAGACCCAGTACTTC
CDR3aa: CASSLGPGAGETQYF

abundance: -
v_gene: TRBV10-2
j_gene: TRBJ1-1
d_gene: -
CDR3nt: TGCGCCAGCAGCAGAACCCAGACGAACACTGAAGCTTTCTTT
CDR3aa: CASSRTQTNTEAFF